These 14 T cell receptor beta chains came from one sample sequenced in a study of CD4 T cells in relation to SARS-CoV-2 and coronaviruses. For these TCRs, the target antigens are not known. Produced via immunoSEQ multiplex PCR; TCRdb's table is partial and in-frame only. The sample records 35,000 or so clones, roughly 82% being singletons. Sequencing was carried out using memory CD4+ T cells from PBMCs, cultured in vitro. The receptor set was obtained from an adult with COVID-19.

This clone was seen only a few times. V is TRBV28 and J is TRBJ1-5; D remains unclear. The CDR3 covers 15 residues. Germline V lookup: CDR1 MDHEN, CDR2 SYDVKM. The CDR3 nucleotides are TGTGGCGTTTCAACCGGGGTAGACAGCAATCAGCCCCAGCATTTT. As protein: CGVSTGVDSNQPQHF.

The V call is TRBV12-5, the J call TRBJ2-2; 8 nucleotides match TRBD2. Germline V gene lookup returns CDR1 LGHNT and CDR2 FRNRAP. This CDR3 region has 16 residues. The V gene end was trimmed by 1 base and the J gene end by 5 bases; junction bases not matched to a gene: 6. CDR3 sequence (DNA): TGTGCTAGTGGTTTGGAGGCAGCGGGAGATACCGGGGAGCTGTTTTTT. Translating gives CASGLEAAGDTGELFF.

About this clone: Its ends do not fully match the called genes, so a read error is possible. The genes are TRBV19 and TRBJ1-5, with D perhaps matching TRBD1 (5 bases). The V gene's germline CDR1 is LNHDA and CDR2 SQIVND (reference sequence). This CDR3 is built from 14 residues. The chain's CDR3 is CASSIQGNNQPRHF. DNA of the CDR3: TGTGCCAGTAGTATTCAGGGTAACAATCAGCCCCGGCATTTT.

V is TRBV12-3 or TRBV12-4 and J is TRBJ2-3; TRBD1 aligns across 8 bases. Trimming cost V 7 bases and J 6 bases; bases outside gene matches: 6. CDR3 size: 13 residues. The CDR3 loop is CASNYRGLDTQYF. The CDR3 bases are TGTGCCAGCAACTACAGGGGGTTGGATACGCAGTATTTT.

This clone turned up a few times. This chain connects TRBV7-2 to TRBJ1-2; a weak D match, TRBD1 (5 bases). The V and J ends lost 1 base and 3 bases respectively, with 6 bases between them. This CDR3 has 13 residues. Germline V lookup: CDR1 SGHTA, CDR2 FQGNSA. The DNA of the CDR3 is TGTGCCAGCAGCTTAGGGGGGGACTATGGCTACACCTTC. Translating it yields CASSLGGDYGYTF.

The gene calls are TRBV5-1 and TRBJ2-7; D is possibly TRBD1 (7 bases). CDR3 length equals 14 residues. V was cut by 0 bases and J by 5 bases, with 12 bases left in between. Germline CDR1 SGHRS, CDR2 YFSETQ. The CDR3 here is CASSLVAGGNEQYF. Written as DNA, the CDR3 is TGCGCCAGCAGCTTGGTCGCAGGGGGGAACGAGCAGTACTTC.

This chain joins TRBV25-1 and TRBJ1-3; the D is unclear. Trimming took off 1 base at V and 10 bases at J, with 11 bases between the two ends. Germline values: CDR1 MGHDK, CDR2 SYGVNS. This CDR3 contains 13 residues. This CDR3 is CASSESMTRTIYF. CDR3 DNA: TGTGCCAGCAGTGAATCAATGACCAGAACCATATATTTT.

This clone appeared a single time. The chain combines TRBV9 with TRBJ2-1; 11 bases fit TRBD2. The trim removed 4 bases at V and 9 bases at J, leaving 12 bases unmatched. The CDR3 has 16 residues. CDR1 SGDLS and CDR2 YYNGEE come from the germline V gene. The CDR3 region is CASSPRLAGISSEQFF. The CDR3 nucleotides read TGTGCCAGCAGCCCCAGACTAGCGGGAATTTCCAGTGAGCAGTTCTTC.

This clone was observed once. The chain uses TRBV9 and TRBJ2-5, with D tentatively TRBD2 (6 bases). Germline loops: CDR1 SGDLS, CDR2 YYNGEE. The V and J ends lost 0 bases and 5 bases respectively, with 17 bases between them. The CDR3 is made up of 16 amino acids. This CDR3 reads CASSVGRASVQETQYF. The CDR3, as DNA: TGTGCCAGCAGCGTAGGAAGGGCTAGCGTACAGGAGACCCAGTACTTC.

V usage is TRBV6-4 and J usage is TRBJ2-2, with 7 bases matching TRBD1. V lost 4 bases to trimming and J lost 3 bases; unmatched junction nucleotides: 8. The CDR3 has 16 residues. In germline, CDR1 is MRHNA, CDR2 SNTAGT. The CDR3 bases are TGTGCCAGCAGTGCCACAGGGGCGCGGGACACCGGGGAGCTGTTTTTT. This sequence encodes CASSATGARDTGELFF.

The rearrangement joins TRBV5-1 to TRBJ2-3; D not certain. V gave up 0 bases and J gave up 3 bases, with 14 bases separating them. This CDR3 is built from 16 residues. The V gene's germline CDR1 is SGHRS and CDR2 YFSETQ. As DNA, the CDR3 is TGCGCCAGCAGCTTGGTTGGTGGGTCAGGTACAGATACGCAGTATTTT. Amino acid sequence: CASSLVGGSGTDTQYF.

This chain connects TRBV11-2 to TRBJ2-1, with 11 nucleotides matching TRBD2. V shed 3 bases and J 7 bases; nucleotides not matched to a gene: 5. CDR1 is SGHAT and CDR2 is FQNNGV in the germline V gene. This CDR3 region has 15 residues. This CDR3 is CASSFTSGSLNEQFF. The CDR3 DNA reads TGTGCCAGCAGCTTCACTAGCGGGAGTTTAAATGAGCAGTTCTTC.

CDR3 residues: CASSDVLPSGNTIYF. The CDR3 bases are TGTGCCAGCAGTGATGTATTGCCCTCTGGAAACACCATATATTTT. The chain joins TRBV2 to TRBJ1-3; no clear D gene. CDR3 length: 15 residues. Trimming cost V 3 bases and J 0 bases, with 9 bases left between them. Per germline, CDR1 SNHLY and CDR2 FYNNEI.

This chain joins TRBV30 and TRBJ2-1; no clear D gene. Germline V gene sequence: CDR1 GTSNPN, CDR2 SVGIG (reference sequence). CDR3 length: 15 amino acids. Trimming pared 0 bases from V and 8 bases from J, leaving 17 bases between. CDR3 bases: TGTGCCTGGAGTGTTACTTACCGCTTCATGGATGAGCAGTTCTTC. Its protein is CAWSVTYRFMDEQFF.